The sequence of this T cell receptor (beta chain) was determined in a study of a mutant IDH1 vaccine in newly diagnosed glioma (dated by TCRdb to about 2021). Regarding the complete study: In the chemotherapy-containing groups, vaccination started alongside temozolomide cycles, whereas in patients who had radiotherapy alone it started 4-6 weeks after radiotherapy. Of the roughly 34 treated patients, approximately 62% were male and roughly 40% were female, and a mean age of approximately 40 years was recorded. Before enrollment, patients had received standard therapy of radiotherapy alone, temozolomide alone, or radiochemotherapy with temozolomide; most received the combination. The week-35 safety follow-up took place at visit V12, and the week-47 end of study took place at visit V13. Peripheral blood samples were drawn at six visits, namely V03 (baseline), V05, V07, V10, V12 and V13. Longitudinal TCRB deep sequencing was done for 25 to 30 treated patients, wherever samples were available for exploratory analyses.

According to the study, the label for this sample's time point signals: week 35, safety follow-up. Each vaccine dose was 300 ug of a 20-mer mutant IDH1 peptide in Montanide, given subcutaneously with topical imiquimod. Patients received eight vaccinations in weeks 1, 3, 5, 7, 11, 15, 19 and 23, corresponding to visits V03 through V10. All donors had newly diagnosed IDH1-mutant astrocytomas of WHO grade 3 or 4 that showed loss of nuclear ATRX. The samples were drawn from NOA16, a multicentre, single-arm, open-label phase I trial in Germany that tested a mutant IDH1 peptide vaccine in humans for the first time. Genomic DNA for TCRB sequencing was isolated from EDTA blood with the DNeasy Blood and Tissue Kit. This clone was seen ten or more times. Its antigen remains unidentified. Base qualities are not provided; no much larger clone lies one nucleotide away. The germline V gene sets CDR1 to SGHAT and CDR2 to FQNNGV. Trimming takes 2 bases from V and 0 bases from J, and the germline ends sit 4 bases apart. The CDR3 contains 13 residues, cysteine and phenylalanine counted. Kept here is only the CDR3 DNA, which spans 39 bases and is read in frame from base 1.

Library generation was performed with the immunoSEQ multiplex PCR assay. Rearranged TCR beta chain sequences were amplified using the hsTCRB Kit according to the manufacturer's protocol. TCRB libraries were sequenced on an Illumina MiSeq. Turning to the authors' computational methods: The proprietary platform of the kit vendor was used for demultiplexing, trimming and gene mapping. Here the immuneACCESS table is served through TCRdb, limited to in-frame sequences with V and J called. Missing clones are a known gap in these copies; in checked studies unresolved V genes cover under half, and the rest lacks a known reason. The DNA gave D and trimming, while V, J and clone size come from that table. The sample table lists 50,000 to 70,000 clones, about 74% of them with a count of one. The ten top clones hold roughly 5% of the sample. The paper as a whole reports these results and caveats: Vaccine-induced immune responses across multiple MHC alleles were detected in over 85% of patients. Changes in the top peripheral T cell clonotypes picked up by TCRB sequencing did not appear to be linked to pseudoprogression. It was noted by the authors that analyses of patient blood samples could not be reproduced owing to sample limitations. Selection of PBMC samples for TCRB deep sequencing was based on availability.

This sample comprised PBMCs, obtained from a glioma patient whose treatment included an IDH1 peptide vaccine. The receptor's source is a man aged 45-60 years with glioma. The chain joins TRBV11-2 to TRBJ1-1, with no D gene named confidently. The CDR3 region reads CASSLRMNTEAFF. The DNA reads TGTGCCAGCAGCTTACGGATGAACACTGAAGCTTTCTTT.